The 27 T cell receptor beta chains reported below all come from one sample, sequenced in a study of cytomegalovirus exposure and HLA in healthy donors. 60 Vbeta and 13 Jbeta primers were used in PCR. Some clones are missing from TCRdb's copy, which holds only in-frame ones; the method was immunoSEQ multiplex PCR. The sample includes roughly 100,000 clones, 60% to 85% of them seen just once. The sample comprised PBMCs. The source of these receptors is a male donor in good health and CMV-seronegative.

This clone was seen a few times. This chain uses TRBV5-8 with TRBJ1-3; 8 bases agree with TRBD1. This CDR3 is built from 16 residues. CDR1 and CDR2 from the germline V gene are SGHTS and YDEGEE. V lost 5 bases and J lost 0; bases outside the gene matches: 7. CDR3 amino acids: CASRNGQGLSGNTIYF. The CDR3 DNA is TGTGCCAGCAGGAACGGACAGGGTCTCTCTGGAAACACCATATATTTT.

The V and J genes are TRBV2 and TRBJ2-5; possibly TRBD2 for D (5 bases). This CDR3 has 12 amino acids. Germline lookup yields CDR1 SNHLY and CDR2 FYNNEI. V was clipped by 7 bases and J by 5 bases, with 11 bases between them. CDR3 region: CASKGRGETQYF. The DNA for the CDR3 is TGTGCCAGCAAAGGTCGGGGTGAGACCCAGTACTTC. The entire variable domain, with the rest obtained from reference TRBV2 and TRBJ2-5, is as follows: EPEVTQTPSHQVTQMGQEVILRCVPISNHLYFYWYRQILGQKVEFLVSFYNNEISEKSEIFDDQFSVERPDGSNFTLKIRSTKLEDSAMYFCASKGRGETQYFGPGTRLLVL.

Remarks on this clone: At the DNA level, this CDR3 is encoded by other sequences in the same sample as well. J is TRBJ2-5 and V is TRBV5-1, with D possibly TRBD1 on 6 matching bases. The DNA end is a closer match to TRBJ2-7, so the J assignment may be wrong. The CDR3 totals 13 residues. The V gene's germline CDR1 is SGHRS and CDR2 YFSETQ. The CDR3 DNA reads as TGCGCCAGCAGCTTGGGGGGGCAATACGAGCAGTACTTC. As protein: CASSLGGQYEQYF.

This chain connects TRBV19 to TRBJ1-1; D possibly corresponds to TRBD1 (5 bases). Germline V lookup: CDR1 LNHDA, CDR2 SQIVND (reference sequence). V shed 7 bases and J shed 5 bases, with 17 bases lying between them. This CDR3 region has 14 residues. The CDR3 reads CASNLDRGETEAFF. CDR3 in DNA: TGTGCCAGTAACCTCGACCGGGGGGAGACTGAAGCTTTCTTT.

The J gene is TRBJ2-2, the V gene TRBV5-6, with 9 bases fitting TRBD2. This CDR3 is 17 amino acids long. The germline V gene has CDR1 SGHDT and CDR2 YYEEEE. The J segment lost 1 base and the V segment lost 0 bases, leaving 4 bases of the junction unmatched. CDR3 sequence: CASSLETSGWNTGELFF. In DNA form, the CDR3 reads TGTGCCAGCAGCTTGGAAACTAGCGGGTGGAACACCGGGGAGCTGTTTTTT.

The V gene is TRBV2, the J gene TRBJ2-1; the match to TRBD2 covers 11 bases. Germline loops: CDR1 SNHLY, CDR2 FYNNEI. Unmatched junction bases numbered 18, after V lost 4 bases and J lost 4 bases. The CDR3 sequence is 20 residues long. This CDR3 is CASSASQGMPSGRFYNEQFF. The DNA of the CDR3 is TGTGCCAGCAGTGCGTCCCAGGGGATGCCTAGCGGGAGGTTTTACAATGAGCAGTTCTTC. Full variable domain (rest looked up from reference TRBV2 and TRBJ2-1): EPEVTQTPSHQVTQMGQEVILRCVPISNHLYFYWYRQILGQKVEFLVSFYNNEISEKSEIFDDQFSVERPDGSNFTLKIRSTKLEDSAMYFCASSASQGMPSGRFYNEQFFGPGTRLTVL.

The chain employs TRBV6-5 and TRBJ2-7; 8 nucleotides match TRBD1. The germline V gene encodes CDR1 MNHEY and CDR2 SVGAGI. There are 15 residues in the CDR3. The trim removed 6 bases at V and 6 bases at J, leaving 13 bases unmatched. In nucleotides, the CDR3 is TGTGCCAGCAGGGGACAGGAACTATCGGTGGGCGAGCAGTACTTC. The encoded protein is CASRGQELSVGEQYF.

The chain uses TRBV15 and TRBJ2-1; weak D call: TRBD2 (5 bases). Germline V gene lookup returns CDR1 LNHNV and CDR2 YYDKDF (reference sequence). The germline V and J ends were trimmed by 0 bases and 6 bases, with 15 bases remaining between them. CDR3 length: 16 amino acids. CDR3 residues: CATSRDKAGAINEQFF. The DNA for the CDR3 is TGTGCCACCAGCAGAGATAAGGCGGGCGCTATCAATGAGCAGTTCTTC.

A word on this clone: The junction and the germline gene differ at one end; a read error may be behind it. The identical CDR3 is also encoded by other nucleotide sequences in the sample. The chain couples TRBV5-4 to TRBJ2-2; 12 positions agree with TRBD2. Germline V gives CDR1 SGHNT, CDR2 YYREEE (reference sequence). CDR3 length: 16 residues. CDR3 DNA: TGTGCCAGCAGCTCCCTAGCGGGAGGGCCGACCGGGGAGCTATTTTTT. The encoded protein is CASSSLAGGPTGELFF.

This clone turned up a few times. The V call is TRBV19, the J call TRBJ2-1; 8 bases align to TRBD2. This CDR3 has 14 amino acids. Trimming took 6 bases from V and 3 from J; bases not matched to a gene: 4. CDR1 is LNHDA, CDR2 SQIVND, per germline (reference sequence). The CDR3 reads CASRERGIYNEQFF. DNA of the CDR3: TGTGCCAGTAGAGAGCGGGGGATCTACAATGAGCAGTTCTTC. The whole variable domain, filled in from reference TRBV19 and TRBJ2-1, reads DGGITQSPKYLFRKEGQNVTLSCEQNLNHDAMYWYRQDPGQGLRLIYYSQIVNDFQKGDIAEGYSVSREKKESFPLTVTSAQKNPTAFYLCASRERGIYNEQFFGPGTRLTVL.

The chain uses TRBV28 and TRBJ2-1, with 9 nucleotides matching TRBD2. CDR1 is MDHEN and CDR2 is SYDVKM in the germline V gene. The CDR3 is 18 residues long. V gave up 3 bases and J gave up 0 bases; unmatched junction bases: 9. This CDR3 is CASSFPSGTTDSYNEQFF. CDR3 nucleotide sequence: TGTGCCAGCAGTTTCCCTAGCGGGACCACCGACTCCTACAATGAGCAGTTCTTC.

The gene calls are TRBV29-1 and TRBJ2-5; 8 bases map to TRBD2. Germline assignment: CDR1 SQVTM and CDR2 ANQGSEA. J lost 2 bases, V lost 7 bases, and 12 bases had no gene match. The CDR3 is 15 residues long. The CDR3, as DNA: TGCAGCGGGAAACCGGGAGCGGGAGTGCAAGAGACCCAGTACTTC. This sequence encodes CSGKPGAGVQETQYF.

The V and J genes are TRBV5-6 and TRBJ2-5; TRBD1 matches 8 bases. V dropped 4 bases and J dropped 1; count of bases not matched to a gene: 3. The V gene's germline CDR1 is SGHDT and CDR2 YYEEEE. This CDR3 contains 14 residues. CDR3 sequence: CASSEGQGQETQYF. For the CDR3, the DNA is TGTGCCAGCAGCGAAGGACAGGGCCAAGAGACCCAGTACTTC.

The gene calls are TRBV5-4 and TRBJ2-3; 12 nucleotides agree with TRBD2. The trim removed 1 base at V and 4 bases at J, leaving 4 bases unmatched. Germline V gene lookup returns CDR1 SGHNT and CDR2 YYREEE (reference sequence). CDR3 length: 16 amino acids. Here the CDR3 reads CASSLMTSGSSDTQYF. The CDR3 DNA sequence: TGTGCCAGCAGCTTGATGACTAGCGGGAGCTCAGATACGCAGTATTTT. Looking up the rest from reference TRBV5-4 and TRBJ2-3 gives the full variable domain: ETGVTQSPTHLIKTRGQQVTLRCSSQSGHNTVSWYQQALGQGPQFIFQYYREEENGRGNFPPRFSGLQFPNYSSELNVNALELDDSALYLCASSLMTSGSSDTQYFGPGTRLTVL.

The chain couples TRBV14 to TRBJ2-1, with 10 bases lining up with TRBD2. The CDR3 spans 15 residues. The junction had 9 bases not matched to a gene; V was cut back by 4 bases and J by 9 bases. Germline-derived CDR1 and CDR2 are SGHDN and FVKESK. CDR3 coding DNA: TGTGCCAGCAGCCCGACTAGCGGGTTTGCTTTTGAGCAGTTCTTC. This sequence encodes CASSPTSGFAFEQFF.

J is TRBJ2-1 and V is TRBV6-1; 9 positions agree with TRBD2. The trim removed 3 bases at V and 5 bases at J, leaving 17 bases unmatched. The CDR3 is made up of 19 amino acids. The germline gives CDR1 MNHNS, CDR2 SASEGT. CDR3 in amino acids: CASSDTLFRGLAGDNEQFF. CDR3 DNA: TGTGCCAGCAGTGACACTTTATTTAGGGGACTAGCCGGGGACAATGAGCAGTTCTTC.

The chain uses TRBV27 and TRBJ2-3, with a weak D call TRBD1 (6 bases). V was clipped by 5 bases and J by 4 bases, with 19 bases between them. The CDR3 is 16 amino acids. Germline assignment: CDR1 MNHEY and CDR2 SMNVEV (reference sequence). The CDR3 loop reads CASSLILDRPPDTQYF. The CDR3 DNA follows: TGTGCCAGCAGTCTTATATTGGACAGACCCCCAGATACGCAGTATTTT.

This clone occurred a few times. The J gene is TRBJ1-2, the V gene TRBV7-8; D ambiguous. This CDR3 has 15 residues. Germline V gene data show CDR1 as SGHVS and CDR2 as FQNEAQ. V was shortened by 2 bases and J by 8 bases, with 18 bases between the two germline ends. The CDR3 DNA reads as TGTGCCAGCAGCTTAAGTCCCGCAGGTCCGGTCGGCTACACCTTC. It is translated as CASSLSPAGPVGYTF.

V and J are TRBV7-6 and TRBJ2-1; 8 bases line up with TRBD2. Germline values: CDR1 SGHVS, CDR2 FNYEAQ. Trimming at V came to 1 base and at J to 10 bases, leaving 12 bases not matched to a gene. The CDR3 extends over 16 amino acids. Written as DNA, the CDR3 is TGTGCCAGCAGCTTAGGCCGGACTAGCCGCCGGGGGGAGCAGTTCTTC. It is translated as CASSLGRTSRRGEQFF.

The chain employs TRBV5-6 and TRBJ1-2, with D maybe TRBD1 (6 bases). This CDR3 spans 16 amino acids. Germline CDR1 is SGHDT and CDR2 is YYEEEE. V lost 3 bases to trimming and J lost 4 bases, with 19 bases between them. The DNA for the CDR3 is TGTGCCAGCAGCTGGGGGGGCGCGGCGATTGGCTATGGCTACACCTTC. The encoded protein is CASSWGGAAIGYGYTF.

The genes are TRBV5-1 and TRBJ2-3; D not resolved. V was clipped by 4 bases and J by 6 bases, with 12 bases between them. This CDR3 is 13 amino acids long. Germline CDR1 and CDR2: SGHRS and YFSETQ. Here the CDR3 reads CASSPVSIDTQYF. In DNA, the CDR3 is TGCGCCAGCAGCCCCGTGAGTATTGATACGCAGTATTTT.

This chain connects TRBV5-1 to TRBJ2-3; D may be TRBD2 (6 bases). Germline lookup yields CDR1 SGHRS and CDR2 YFSETQ. CDR3 size: 14 residues. With 4 bases removed from V and 3 bases from J, the gap between germline ends came to 12 bases. The CDR3, as DNA: TGCGCCAGCAGCGAGGGACTTGGGACAGATACGCAGTATTTT. Residues: CASSEGLGTDTQYF. The entire variable domain, with the rest obtained from reference TRBV5-1 and TRBJ2-3, is as follows: KAGVTQTPRYLIKTRGQQVTLSCSPISGHRSVSWYQQTPGQGLQFLFEYFSETQRNKGNFPGRFSGRQFSNSRSEMNVSTLELGDSALYLCASSEGLGTDTQYFGPGTRLTVL.

This clone was counted between two and nine times. A far larger clone is just one base off, so this is likely a read error. Distinct nucleotide sequences in the sample also encode this CDR3. The gene calls are TRBV4-1 and TRBJ2-7; 14 bases align to TRBD2. Trimming at V came to 3 bases and at J to 2 bases, leaving 3 bases not matched to a gene. The germline V gene encodes CDR1 MGHRA and CDR2 YSYEKL. There are 16 residues in the CDR3. CDR3 loop: CASSQGLAGEAYEQYF. For the CDR3, the DNA is TGCGCCAGCAGCCAGGGACTAGCGGGGGAGGCCTACGAGCAGTACTTC.

The chain combines TRBV27 with TRBJ1-5; TRBD1 might be the D (5 bases). V lost 8 bases and J lost 3, with 20 bases in between. CDR1 and CDR2 (germline): MNHEY, SMNVEV (reference sequence). CDR3 length: 16 residues. The CDR3 DNA reads as TGTGCCAGCTCCTTAGGGCCCAGGGCAGACAATCAGCCCCAGCATTTT. Translation: CASSLGPRADNQPQHF.

V gene TRBV6-5 combines with J gene TRBJ1-5; 7 nucleotides agree with TRBD1. Germline assignment: CDR1 MNHEY and CDR2 SVGAGI. Losses at the gene ends were 0 bases for V and 5 bases for J; bases not matched to a gene: 4. The CDR3 spans 15 residues. The CDR3 spells CASSYSGRGDQPQHF. The CDR3 coding sequence is TGTGCCAGCAGTTACTCGGGCAGGGGGGATCAGCCCCAGCATTTT.

This chain links TRBV5-1 with TRBJ1-1; possible D gene TRBD1, 5 bases. The CDR3 sequence is 16 residues long. The V and J ends lost 0 bases and 5 bases respectively, with 17 bases between them. CDR1 is SGHRS, CDR2 YFSETQ, per germline. The DNA of the CDR3 is TGCGCCAGCAGCTTGGGGGATGGGGCCCCAAGGACTGAAGCTTTCTTT. Protein: CASSLGDGAPRTEAFF.

V is TRBV2 and J is TRBJ2-3, with unresolved D. From germline, CDR1 is SNHLY and CDR2 FYNNEI. V was clipped by 6 bases and J by 6 bases, with 7 bases between them. This CDR3 contains 11 residues. This CDR3 is CASRLEDTQYF. The CDR3 DNA sequence: TGTGCCAGCAGGCTAGAGGATACGCAGTATTTT.